This TCR beta chain was captured by sequencing in a study of blood T cell repertoires in COVID-19. Turning to the study itself: Sites across the United States, Italy and Spain contributed samples from acute and convalescent COVID-19. Sample material is recorded as cDNA or gDNA derived from T cells, B-cell-depleted T cells, or PBMCs.

Per the original methods: Amplification of reference gene primers provided the estimated nucleated cell counts. Clones were sequenced by immunoSEQ multiplex PCR, and TCRdb holds only the in-frame ones, with some missing. That table gives V, J and clone size, and the DNA gave D and trimming. The table shows under 100,000 clones, with 85% to 90% occurring only once. The V gene lost 2 bases and the J gene lost 8 bases, with 12 bases spanning the gap. CDR3 size: 14 residues. Germline V lookup: CDR1 KGHDR, CDR2 SFDVKD. Sequencing input: peripheral blood. The chain links TRBV24-1 to TRBJ2-1; D call uncertain. This TCR was recovered from a man in his fifties with active COVID-19. The DNA of the CDR3 is TGTGCCACCAGTGATTCAACTCGAGGAGATGAGCAGTTCTTC. Protein sequence: CATSDSTRGDEQFF.